What follows describes a single T cell receptor beta chain. There is no known antigen for this receptor. It has no much larger one-base neighbor in the sample; base qualities were not kept. The collaborating institutions used their own protocols to collect whole blood in K2EDTA tubes. For TCRbeta analysis, collaborator samples were shipped as frozen whole blood, as isolated PBMCs, or as DNA extracted from either sample type. This sample stems from a study of blood T cell repertoires in COVID-19 (dated by TCRdb to the early 2020s). For context, the study as a whole: Samples covering the acute and convalescent phases of COVID-19 were provided by collaborators in the United States, Italy and Spain. The material from the prospective study consisted of cDNA or gDNA derived from T cells, B-cell-depleted T cells, or PBMCs. Subjects who had been exposed to COVID-19, were actively infected with it, or had recovered from it provided the deeply sampled blood TCRbeta repertoires that made up the dataset. The repertoires were released in a freely available public database meant as a resource for research on the immune response to SARS-CoV-2. The samples were drawn from the first 160 participants of the ongoing ImmuneRACE study and from 1,254 subjects provided by 6 global collaborators. Sample metadata almost always included a de-identified subject ID, COVID-19 status, age in years and sex. Where available, HLA class I and class II types were taken from metadata supplied by the sample provider and were not determined by assay-based typing. Here is what the overall study found, with its caveats: Clinical and demographic metadata were provided uncurated, with the amount varying by source and participant.

There are 13 amino acids in the CDR3, from cysteine to phenylalanine inclusive. Only the CDR3 part of the read is kept: 39 bases, read in frame from the first base. CDR1 is given as MDHEN and CDR2 as SYDVKM, both from the germline V gene. Trimming accounts for 8 bases at V and 8 bases at J, while the number of junction bases matched to no gene is 9. The immunoSEQ Assay, a bias-controlled multiplex PCR, was used to amplify TCRbeta CDR3 regions from genomic DNA. Processing in the source paper ran as follows. The number of nucleated cells in each sample was estimated from the amplification of reference gene primers within the assay. To quantify the absolute abundance of each unique TCRbeta CDR3 rearrangement, sequence reads were collapsed and filtered. For each sample, productive Simpson clonality was calculated as the square root of Simpson's diversity index across productive rearrangements. Here the immuneACCESS table is served through TCRdb, limited to in-frame sequences with V and J called. Missing clones are a known gap in these copies; in checked studies unresolved V genes cover under half, and the rest lacks a known reason. V and J calls and clone size come straight from that table; D and trimming were deduced from the DNA. Across this sample there are around 78,000 clones, with around 91% seen only once. The ten largest account for around 0.96% of the sample.

The source of this sequence is a woman aged 45-65 years in a cohort sampled during active COVID-19. The sequencing input was peripheral blood. The rearranged segments are TRBV28 and TRBJ2-4; 7 junctional bases match TRBD2. The CDR3 protein sequence reads: CASAGVIADIQYF. The DNA sequence is as follows: TGTGCCAGCGCGGGAGTGATTGCAGACATTCAGTACTTC.